One and the same sample provided the 3 T cell receptor beta chains below, sequenced in a study of T cell clusters in autoimmune cytopenias. TRB was amplified from roughly 250 ng of peripheral blood genomic DNA per sample. Multiplex touch-down PCR amplified TRB using TRB-A and TRB-B pools in one tube. TCRdb re-called the multiplex PCR reads and gives one entry per CDR3 protein, without DNA. Its table records about 570 distinct CDR3 sequences. The data also belong to a second study, concerning T cell repertoires in aging, cancer and after chemotherapy.

The sequencing sample was made of peripheral blood. All receptors come from a human donor with chronic lymphocytic leukemia.

Frequency places this clonotype as medium-sized. The chain has TRBV14 and TRBJ1-1. The germline gives CDR1 SGHDN, CDR2 FVKESK. The CDR3 runs to 15 residues. The CDR3 sequence is CASSQDPAGWAEAFF. Variable domain in full (rest from reference TRBV14 and TRBJ1-1): EAGVTQFPSHSVIEKGQTVTLRCDPISGHDNLYWYRRVMGKEIKFLLHFVKESKQDESGMPNNRFLAERTGGTYSTLKVQPAELEDSGVYFCASSQDPAGWAEAFFGQGTRLTVV.

This clonotype registers large (0.1 to 1%) by frequency. The chain carries TRBV6-2 or TRBV6-3 and TRBJ2-5. The CDR3 spans 14 residues. Germline V lookup: CDR1 MNHEY, CDR2 SVGEGT. The chain's CDR3 is CASSYSFSLETQYF.

This clonotype counts as medium-sized by frequency. This rearrangement joins TRBV7-2 to TRBJ1-6; without DNA, the TCRdb call of TRBD1 cannot be checked. This CDR3 comprises 15 residues. Germline V gives CDR1 SGHTA, CDR2 FQGNSA. The CDR3 here is CASSLGVGTGSPLHF.